The source of this T cell receptor beta chain is a study of T-cell reconstitution after alpha-beta-depleted transplantation in children. Study results and caveats: Newly generated T cells supplied most T-cell counts and diversity one year post-transplant. By about two months after transplant, alpha-beta T cells reportedly arose from several hundred graft clones that had expanded. At day 60, the high TCRbeta diversity found in some patients originated from recipient T cells and thymic progenitors that had survived.

The library targeted TCRbeta and was prepared with unique molecular identifiers. TCRdb ran MiXCR on the PCR reads and lists one entry per CDR3 protein. This sample yields 700,000 to 850,000 distinct CDR3 sequences, of which roughly 15% are seen a single time; around 5.3% belongs to the top ten. The germline gives CDR1 SGHAT, CDR2 FQNNGV. The CDR3 totals 13 residues. With regard to this clonotype: Its specificity is not known. One end of the junction fails to match germline, which may point to a read error.

The rearrangement joins TRBV11-2 to TRBJ2-3; D is unclear. The material sequenced was PBMCs, mostly from graft donor cells, taken 360 days after TCRalphabeta/CD19-depleted stem cell transplant. This TCR derives from a male patient between 10 and 17 years old who had a stem cell transplant for acute lymphoblastic leukemia, so the T cells may come from the graft donor. This chain's CDR3 is CTSSWRWADTQYF. In nucleotides, the CDR3 is TGTACCAGCAGCTGGAGATGGGCGGATACGCAGTATTTT.